These 5 T cell receptor beta chains were sequenced from one sample in a study of OX40 agonist ivuxolimab in advanced cancers. The library was obtained by the immunoSEQ multiplex PCR assay. TCRdb retrieved this table from immuneACCESS and kept in-frame rearrangements only. Not all clones are present; in checked studies, unresolved V genes account for under half, and no reason is known for the remainder. The sample records nearly 70,000 clones, just over 85% of which are singletons. Clones ranked in the top ten supply roughly 8% of the sample. This sample comprised CD4+ or CD8+ T cells sorted from blood, obtained in a trial of the OX40 agonist ivuxolimab. These TCRs come from an adult with an advanced solid tumor such as melanoma, head and neck, liver or kidney cancer.

The V gene is TRBV7-2, the J gene TRBJ2-1; D might be TRBD2 (6 bases). Germline V gene lookup returns CDR1 SGHTA and CDR2 FQGNSA. This CDR3 region has 15 residues. Trimming removed 5 bases at V and 2 bases at J, with 13 bases between. CDR3 coding DNA: TGTGCCAGCAGCCCGGGGACTGTTGCCTACAATGAGCAGTTCTTC. It translates to CASSPGTVAYNEQFF.

The chain is built from TRBV6-1 and TRBJ1-5; tentative D call: TRBD1 (5 bases). CDR1 is MNHNS and CDR2 is SASEGT in the germline V gene. The CDR3 is 14 residues long. V was shortened by 4 bases and J by 2 bases, with 9 bases between the two germline ends. The CDR3 nucleotides read TGTGCCAGCAGTGTAAGGGGCGGCAATCAGCCCCAGCATTTT. The encoded protein is CASSVRGGNQPQHF.

The chain joins TRBV6-5 to TRBJ1-1; D not resolved. The CDR3 runs 14 residues. Trimming cost V 6 bases and J 0 bases, with 11 bases left between them. CDR1 and CDR2 from the germline V gene are MNHEY and SVGAGI. The DNA of the CDR3 is TGTGCCAGCAGAATACAGCGGCTGAACACTGAAGCTTTCTTT. Translating it yields CASRIQRLNTEAFF.

The CDR3 region has the DNA TGCGCCAGCAGCCCAGGACAGCCCCCGAATACGCAGTATTTT. This codes for CASSPGQPPNTQYF. The V call is TRBV5-1, the J call TRBJ2-3; possibly TRBD1 for D (6 bases). Germline assignment: CDR1 SGHRS and CDR2 YFSETQ. The CDR3 contains 14 residues. Trimming took 4 bases from V and 7 from J, leaving 16 bases between them.

V is TRBV27 and J is TRBJ1-6, with D uncertain. Trimming pared 3 bases from V and 3 bases from J, leaving 6 bases between. In germline, CDR1 is MNHEY, CDR2 SMNVEV (reference sequence). The CDR3 length is 14 residues. The DNA for the CDR3 is TGTGCCAGCAGTTTCAGCAGCTATAATTCACCCCTCCACTTT. This codes for CASSFSSYNSPLHF.